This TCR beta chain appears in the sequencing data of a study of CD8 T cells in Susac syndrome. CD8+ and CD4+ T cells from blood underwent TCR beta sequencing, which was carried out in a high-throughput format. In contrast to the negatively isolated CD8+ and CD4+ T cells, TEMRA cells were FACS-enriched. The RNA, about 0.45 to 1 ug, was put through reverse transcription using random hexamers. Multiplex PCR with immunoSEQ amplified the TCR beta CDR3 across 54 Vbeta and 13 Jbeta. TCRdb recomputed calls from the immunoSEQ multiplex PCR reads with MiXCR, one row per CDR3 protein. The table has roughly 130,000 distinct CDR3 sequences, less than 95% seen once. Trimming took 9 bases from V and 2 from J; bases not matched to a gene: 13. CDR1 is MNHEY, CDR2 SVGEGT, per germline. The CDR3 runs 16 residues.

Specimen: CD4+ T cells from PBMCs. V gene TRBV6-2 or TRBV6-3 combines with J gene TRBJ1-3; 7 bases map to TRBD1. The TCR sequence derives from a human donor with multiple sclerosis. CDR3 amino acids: CASQPRDSLAGNTIYF. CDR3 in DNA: TGTGCCAGTCAGCCGCGGGACAGCTTGGCTGGAAACACCATATATTTT.